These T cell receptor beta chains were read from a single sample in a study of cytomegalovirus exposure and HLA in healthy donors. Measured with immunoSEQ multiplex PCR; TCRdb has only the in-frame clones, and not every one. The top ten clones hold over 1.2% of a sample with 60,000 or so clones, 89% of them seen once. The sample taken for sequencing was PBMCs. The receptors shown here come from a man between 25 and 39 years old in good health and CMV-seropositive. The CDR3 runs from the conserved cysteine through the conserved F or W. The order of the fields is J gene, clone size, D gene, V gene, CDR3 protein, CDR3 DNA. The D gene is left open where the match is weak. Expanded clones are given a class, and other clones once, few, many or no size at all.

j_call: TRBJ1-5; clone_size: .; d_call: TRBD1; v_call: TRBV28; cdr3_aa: CASSAQQGAGQPQHF; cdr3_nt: TGTGCCAGCAGTGCTCAACAGGGGGCAGGGCAGCCCCAGCATTTT
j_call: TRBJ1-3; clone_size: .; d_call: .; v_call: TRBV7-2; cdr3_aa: CASSLTDRNTIYF; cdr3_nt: TGTGCCAGCAGCTTAACCGACAGAAACACCATATATTTT
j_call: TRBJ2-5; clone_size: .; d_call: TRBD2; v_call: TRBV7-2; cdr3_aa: CASSGPGLKETQYF; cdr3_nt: TGTGCCAGCAGCGGCCCGGGACTAAAAGAGACCCAGTACTTC
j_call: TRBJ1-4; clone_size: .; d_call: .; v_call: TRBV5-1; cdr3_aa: CASSLFWGGGKDSNEKLFF; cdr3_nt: TGCGCCAGCAGCTTGTTCTGGGGCGGAGGCAAGGACAGTAATGAAAAACTGTTTTTT
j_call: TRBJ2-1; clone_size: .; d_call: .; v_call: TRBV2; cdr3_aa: CASEADPGNEQFF; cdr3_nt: TGTGCCAGCGAAGCTGATCCGGGCAATGAGCAGTTCTTC
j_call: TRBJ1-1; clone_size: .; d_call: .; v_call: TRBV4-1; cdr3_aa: CASSQVRGMNTEAFF; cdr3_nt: TGCGCCAGCAGCCAAGTTAGGGGGATGAACACTGAAGCTTTCTTT
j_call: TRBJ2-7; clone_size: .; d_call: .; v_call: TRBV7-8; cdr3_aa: CASSLFGSGDEQYF; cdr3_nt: TGTGCCAGCAGCTTATTTGGGTCAGGGGACGAGCAGTACTTC
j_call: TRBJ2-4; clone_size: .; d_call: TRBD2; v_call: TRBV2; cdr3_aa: CASSAALAGGIAKNIQYF; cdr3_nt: TGTGCCAGCAGTGCCGCCCTAGCGGGAGGGATAGCCAAAAACATTCAGTACTTC
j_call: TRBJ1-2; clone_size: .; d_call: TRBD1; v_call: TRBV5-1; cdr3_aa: CASSTPGQGESNYGYTF; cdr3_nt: TGCGCCAGCAGCACCCCGGGACAGGGGGAATCTAACTATGGCTACACCTTC
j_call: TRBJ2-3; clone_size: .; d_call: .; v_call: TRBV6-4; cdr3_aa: CASSDGRQGLAVDTQYF; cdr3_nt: TGTGCCAGCAGTGACGGTCGGCAGGGACTGGCGGTAGATACGCAGTATTTT
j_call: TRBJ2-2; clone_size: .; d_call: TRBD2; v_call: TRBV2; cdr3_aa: CASISLAGDRNTGELFF; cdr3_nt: TGTGCCAGCATCTCGCTAGCGGGAGACAGGAACACCGGGGAGCTGTTTTTT
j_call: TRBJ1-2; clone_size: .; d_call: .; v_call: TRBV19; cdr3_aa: CASNSRDTGNYGYTF; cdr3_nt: TGTGCCAGTAACTCCCGGGACACGGGTAACTATGGCTACACCTTC
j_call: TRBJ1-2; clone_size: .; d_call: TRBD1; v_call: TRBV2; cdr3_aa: CASRDDRGYGYTF; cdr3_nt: TGTGCCAGCAGAGATGACAGGGGCTATGGCTACACCTTC
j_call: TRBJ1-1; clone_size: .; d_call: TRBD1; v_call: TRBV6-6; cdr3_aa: CASSVGQGRWAFF; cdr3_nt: TGTGCCAGCAGTGTGGGACAGGGGAGATGGGCTTTCTTT
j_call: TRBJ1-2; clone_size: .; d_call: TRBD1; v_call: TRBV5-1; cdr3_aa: CASSQGQGDYGYTF; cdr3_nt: TGCGCCAGCAGCCAAGGACAGGGTGACTATGGCTACACCTTC
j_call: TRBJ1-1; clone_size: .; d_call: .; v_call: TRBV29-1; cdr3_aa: CSVDQGSGTEAFF; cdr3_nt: TGCAGCGTTGATCAGGGTTCGGGCACTGAAGCTTTCTTT
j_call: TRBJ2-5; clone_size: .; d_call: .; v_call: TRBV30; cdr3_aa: CAWSGALQETQYF; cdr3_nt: TGTGCCTGGAGTGGGGCCCTACAAGAGACCCAGTACTTC
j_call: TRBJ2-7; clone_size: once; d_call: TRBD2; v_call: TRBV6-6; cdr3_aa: CASSYEGLAGEEQYF; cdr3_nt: TGTGCCAGCAGTTACGAGGGACTAGCGGGAGAGGAGCAGTACTTC
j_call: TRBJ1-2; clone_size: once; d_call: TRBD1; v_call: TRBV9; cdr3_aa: CASSVVQGGGYTF; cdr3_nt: TGTGCCAGCAGCGTAGTACAGGGGGGAGGCTACACCTTC
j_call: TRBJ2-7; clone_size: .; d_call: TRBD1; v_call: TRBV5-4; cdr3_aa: CTSSRDRVSEQYF; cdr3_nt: TGTACCAGCAGCCGGGACAGGGTTAGCGAGCAGTACTTC
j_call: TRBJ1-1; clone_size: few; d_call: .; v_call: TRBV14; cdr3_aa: CASSQDLQAFF; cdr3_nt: TGTGCCAGCAGCCAAGATCTTCAGGCTTTCTTT
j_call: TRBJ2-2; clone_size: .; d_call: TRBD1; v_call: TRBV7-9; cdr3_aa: CASRTRGTANTGELFF; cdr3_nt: TGTGCCAGCAGGACCAGAGGGACAGCGAACACCGGGGAGCTGTTTTTT
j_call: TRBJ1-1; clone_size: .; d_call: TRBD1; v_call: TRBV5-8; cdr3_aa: CASTRDRLNTEAFF; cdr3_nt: TGTGCCAGCACCCGGGACAGATTGAACACTGAAGCTTTCTTT
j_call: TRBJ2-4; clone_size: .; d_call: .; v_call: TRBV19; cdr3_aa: CASSIVGVAKNIQYF; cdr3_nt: TGTGCCAGTAGTATAGTAGGGGTAGCCAAAAACATTCAGTACTTC
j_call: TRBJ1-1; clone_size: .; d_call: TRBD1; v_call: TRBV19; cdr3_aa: CASSRYRDRGITEAFF; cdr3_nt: TGTGCCAGTAGTCGTTACCGGGACAGGGGGATCACTGAAGCTTTCTTT
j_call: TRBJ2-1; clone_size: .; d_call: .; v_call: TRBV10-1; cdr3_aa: CASSERRLASYNEQFF; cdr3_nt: TGCGCCAGCAGTGAGAGGAGGCTGGCATCCTACAATGAGCAGTTCTTC
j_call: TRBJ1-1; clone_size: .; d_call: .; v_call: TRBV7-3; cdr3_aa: CASSPEAPTVNTEAFF; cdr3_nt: TGTGCCAGCAGCCCCGAAGCGCCGACAGTGAACACTGAAGCTTTCTTT
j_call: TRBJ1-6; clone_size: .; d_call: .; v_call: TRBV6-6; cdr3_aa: CASSSLQGVNSPLHF; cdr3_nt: TGTGCCAGCAGTTCTTTACAGGGCGTCAATTCACCCCTCCACTTT
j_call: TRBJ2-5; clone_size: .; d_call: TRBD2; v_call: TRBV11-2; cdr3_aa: CASSLGALAGEETQYF; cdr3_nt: TGTGCCAGCAGCTTAGGAGCCCTAGCGGGAGAAGAGACCCAGTACTTC
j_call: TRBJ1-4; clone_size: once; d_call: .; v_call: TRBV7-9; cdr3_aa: CASSLVRGTEKLFF; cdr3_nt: TGTGCCAGCAGCTTAGTCAGGGGTACTGAAAAACTGTTTTTT
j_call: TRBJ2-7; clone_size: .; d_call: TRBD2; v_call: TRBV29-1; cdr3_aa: CSVGLDYEQYF; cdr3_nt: TGCAGCGTCGGACTAGACTACGAGCAGTACTTC
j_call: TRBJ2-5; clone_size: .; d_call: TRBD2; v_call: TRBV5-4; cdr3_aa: CASSRLAGDGGTQYF; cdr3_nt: TGTGCCAGCAGCCGACTAGCGGGAGATGGAGGGACCCAGTACTTC
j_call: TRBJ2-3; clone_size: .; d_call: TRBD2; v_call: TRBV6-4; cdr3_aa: CASSELADPTDTQYF; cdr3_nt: TGTGCCAGCAGCGAACTAGCGGACCCCACAGATACGCAGTATTTT
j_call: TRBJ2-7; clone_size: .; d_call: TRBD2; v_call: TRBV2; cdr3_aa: CASSEGLAAYYEQYF; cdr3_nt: TGTGCCAGCAGTGAAGGTCTAGCGGCCTACTACGAGCAGTACTTC
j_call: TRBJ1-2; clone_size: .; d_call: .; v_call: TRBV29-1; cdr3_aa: CSAEGRGRGLRGYTF; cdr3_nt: TGCAGCGCCGAGGGGCGGGGGAGAGGTCTGAGGGGCTACACCTTC
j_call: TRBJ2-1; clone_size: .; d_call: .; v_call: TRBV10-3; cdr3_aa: CAISESTRNEQFF; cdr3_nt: TGTGCCATCAGTGAGTCGACGAGGAATGAGCAGTTCTTC
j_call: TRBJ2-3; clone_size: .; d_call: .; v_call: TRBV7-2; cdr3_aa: CASSLVRGGDTQYF; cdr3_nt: TGTGCCAGCAGCTTAGTCAGGGGCGGAGATACGCAGTATTTT
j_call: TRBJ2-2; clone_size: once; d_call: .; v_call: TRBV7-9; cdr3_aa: CASSSTRTYTGELFF; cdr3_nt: TGTGCCAGCAGCTCGACCCGGACTTACACCGGGGAGCTGTTTTTT
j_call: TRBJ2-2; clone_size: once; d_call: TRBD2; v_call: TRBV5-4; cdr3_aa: CASSQGLAGTANTGELFF; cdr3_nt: TGTGCCAGCAGCCAGGGACTAGCGGGAACTGCGAACACCGGGGAGCTGTTTTTT
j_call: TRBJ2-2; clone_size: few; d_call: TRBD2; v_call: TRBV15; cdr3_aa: CATSSSGRARRSGELFF; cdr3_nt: TGTGCCACCAGCAGTAGCGGGAGGGCCCGAAGGTCCGGGGAGCTGTTTTTT